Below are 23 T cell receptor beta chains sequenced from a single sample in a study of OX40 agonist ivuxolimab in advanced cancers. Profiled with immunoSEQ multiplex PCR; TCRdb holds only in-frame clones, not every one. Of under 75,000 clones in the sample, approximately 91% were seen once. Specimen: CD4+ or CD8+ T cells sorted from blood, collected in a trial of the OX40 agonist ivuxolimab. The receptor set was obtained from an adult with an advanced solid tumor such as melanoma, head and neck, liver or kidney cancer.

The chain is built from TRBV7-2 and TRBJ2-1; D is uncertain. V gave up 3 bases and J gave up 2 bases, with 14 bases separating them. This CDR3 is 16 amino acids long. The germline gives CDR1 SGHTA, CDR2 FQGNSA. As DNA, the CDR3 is TGTGCCAGCAGCTTTTTTGCCCTGGCGGCCTACAATGAGCAGTTCTTC. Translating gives CASSFFALAAYNEQFF.

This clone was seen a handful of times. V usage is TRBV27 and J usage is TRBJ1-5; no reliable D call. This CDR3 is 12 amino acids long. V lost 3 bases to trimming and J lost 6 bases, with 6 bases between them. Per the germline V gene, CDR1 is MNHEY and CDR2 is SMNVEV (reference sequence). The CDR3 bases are TGTGCCAGCAGTTTTTGGGGTCAGCCCCAGCATTTT. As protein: CASSFWGQPQHF.

The CDR3 protein is CSAQRGYEQYF. The DNA of the CDR3 is TGCAGTGCTCAGCGGGGCTACGAGCAGTACTTC. The chain combines TRBV20-1 with TRBJ2-7, with 7 nucleotides matching TRBD2. This CDR3 region has 11 residues. From germline, CDR1 is DFQATT and CDR2 SNEGSKA (reference sequence). With 5 bases clipped from V and 3 bases from J, the junction kept 1 base outside the gene matches.

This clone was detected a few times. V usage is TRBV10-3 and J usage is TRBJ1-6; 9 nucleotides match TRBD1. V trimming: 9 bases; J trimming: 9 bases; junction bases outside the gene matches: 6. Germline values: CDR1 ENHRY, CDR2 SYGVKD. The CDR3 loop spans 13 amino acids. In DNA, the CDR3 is TGTGCCATTTCTGGACAGGGGAGTTCACCCCTCCACTTT. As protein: CAISGQGSSPLHF.

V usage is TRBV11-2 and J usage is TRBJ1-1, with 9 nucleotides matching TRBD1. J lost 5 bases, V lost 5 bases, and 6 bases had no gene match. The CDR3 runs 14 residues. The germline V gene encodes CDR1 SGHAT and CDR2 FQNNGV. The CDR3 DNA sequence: TGTGCCAGCAGCCCACAGACAGGGGGGACTGAAGCTTTCTTT. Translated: CASSPQTGGTEAFF.

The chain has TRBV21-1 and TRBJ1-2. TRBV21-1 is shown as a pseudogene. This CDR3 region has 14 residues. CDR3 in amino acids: CASSNPGRHYGYTF. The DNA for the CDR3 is TGTGCCAGCAGCAACCCGGGACGGCACTATGGCTACACCTTC.

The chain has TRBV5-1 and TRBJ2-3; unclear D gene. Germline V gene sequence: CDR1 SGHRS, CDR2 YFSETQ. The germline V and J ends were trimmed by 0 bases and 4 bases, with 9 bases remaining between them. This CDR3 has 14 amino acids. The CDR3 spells CASSLAMGSDTQYF. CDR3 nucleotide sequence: TGCGCCAGCAGCTTGGCCATGGGGTCAGATACGCAGTATTTT.

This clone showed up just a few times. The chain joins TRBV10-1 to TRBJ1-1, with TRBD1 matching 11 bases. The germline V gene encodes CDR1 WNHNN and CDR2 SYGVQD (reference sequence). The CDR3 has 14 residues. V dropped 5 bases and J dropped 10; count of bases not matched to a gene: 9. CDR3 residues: CASSPDRGQGGAFF. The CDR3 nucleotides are TGCGCCAGCAGTCCGGACAGGGGGCAGGGAGGAGCTTTCTTT.

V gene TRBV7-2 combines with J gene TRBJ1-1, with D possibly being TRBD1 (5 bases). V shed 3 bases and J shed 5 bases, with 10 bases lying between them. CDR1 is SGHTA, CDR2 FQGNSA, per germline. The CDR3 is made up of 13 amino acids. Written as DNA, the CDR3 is TGTGCCAGCAGCTTTGGGGGAGTAACTGAAGCTTTCTTT. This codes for CASSFGGVTEAFF.

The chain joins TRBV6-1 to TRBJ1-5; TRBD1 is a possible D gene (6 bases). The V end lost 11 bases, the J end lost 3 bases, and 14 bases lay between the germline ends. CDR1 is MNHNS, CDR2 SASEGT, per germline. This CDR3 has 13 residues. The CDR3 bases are TGTGCCGCCCATAGGGGGATCAATCAGCCCCAGCATTTT. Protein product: CAAHRGINQPQHF.

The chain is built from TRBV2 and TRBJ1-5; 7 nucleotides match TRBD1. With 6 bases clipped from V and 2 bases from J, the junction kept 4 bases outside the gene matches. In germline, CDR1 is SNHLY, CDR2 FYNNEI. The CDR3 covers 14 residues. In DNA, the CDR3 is TGTGCCAGCAGCTATACAGGGGGCAATCAGCCCCAGCATTTT. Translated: CASSYTGGNQPQHF.

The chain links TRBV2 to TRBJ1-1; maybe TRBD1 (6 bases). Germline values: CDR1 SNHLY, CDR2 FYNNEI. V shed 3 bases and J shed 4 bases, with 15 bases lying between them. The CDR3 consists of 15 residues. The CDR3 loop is CASSDSGAEVTEAFF. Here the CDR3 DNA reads TGTGCCAGCAGTGATTCGGGGGCTGAAGTCACTGAAGCTTTCTTT.

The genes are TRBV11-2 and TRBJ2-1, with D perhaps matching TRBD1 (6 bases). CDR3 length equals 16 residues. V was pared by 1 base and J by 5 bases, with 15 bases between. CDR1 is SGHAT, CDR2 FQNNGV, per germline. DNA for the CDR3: TGTGCCAGCAGCTTAGTGGGCAGGGGAACGCACAATGAGCAGTTCTTC. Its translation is CASSLVGRGTHNEQFF.

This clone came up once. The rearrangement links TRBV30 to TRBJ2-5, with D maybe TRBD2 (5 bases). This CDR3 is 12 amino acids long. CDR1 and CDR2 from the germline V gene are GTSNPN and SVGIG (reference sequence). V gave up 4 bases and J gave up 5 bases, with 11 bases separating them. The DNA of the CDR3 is TGTGCCTGGACCGAGGGTTCGGAGACCCAGTACTTC. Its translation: CAWTEGSETQYF.

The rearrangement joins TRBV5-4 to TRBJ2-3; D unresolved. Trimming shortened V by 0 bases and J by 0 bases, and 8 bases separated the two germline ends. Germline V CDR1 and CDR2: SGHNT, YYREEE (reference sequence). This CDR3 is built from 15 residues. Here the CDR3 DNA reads TGTGCCAGCAGCTTGGGATCCACTAGCACAGATACGCAGTATTTT. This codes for CASSLGSTSTDTQYF.

Written as DNA, the CDR3 is TGTGCCACCAGCAGAGCAAGGGGATCGGGGCAGTTCTTC. The encoded protein is CATSRARGSGQFF. This rearrangement joins TRBV15 to TRBJ2-1; a possible D gene is TRBD1 (5 bases). Germline CDR1 and CDR2: LNHNV and YYDKDF (reference sequence). The CDR3 totals 13 residues. Between the trimmed V and J ends, which lost 1 base and 12 bases, there was a span of 13 bases.

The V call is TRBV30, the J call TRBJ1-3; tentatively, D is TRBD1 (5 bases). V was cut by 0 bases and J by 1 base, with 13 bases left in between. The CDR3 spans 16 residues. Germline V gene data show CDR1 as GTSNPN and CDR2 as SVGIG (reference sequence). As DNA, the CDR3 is TGTGCCTGGAGTGTACAGCAGGGTCGATCTGGAAACACCATATATTTT. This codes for CAWSVQQGRSGNTIYF. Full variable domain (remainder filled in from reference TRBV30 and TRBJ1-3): SQTIHQWPATLVQPVGSPLSLECTVEGTSNPNLYWYRQAAGRGLQLLFYSVGIGQISSEVPQNLSASRPQDRQFILSSKKLLLSDSGFYLCAWSVQQGRSGNTIYFGEGSWLTVV.

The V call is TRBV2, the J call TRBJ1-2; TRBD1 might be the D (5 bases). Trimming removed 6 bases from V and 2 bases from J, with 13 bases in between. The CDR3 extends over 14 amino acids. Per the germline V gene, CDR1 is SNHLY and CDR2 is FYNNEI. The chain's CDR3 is CASRGEGQNYGYTF. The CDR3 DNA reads TGTGCCAGCAGGGGGGAGGGGCAAAACTATGGCTACACCTTC.

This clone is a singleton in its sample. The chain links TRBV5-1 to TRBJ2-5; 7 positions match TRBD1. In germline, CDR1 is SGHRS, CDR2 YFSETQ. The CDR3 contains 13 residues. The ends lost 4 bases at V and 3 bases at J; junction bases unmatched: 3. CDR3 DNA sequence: TGCGCCAGCAGCGACAGGGTAGAAGAGACCCAGTACTTC. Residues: CASSDRVEETQYF.

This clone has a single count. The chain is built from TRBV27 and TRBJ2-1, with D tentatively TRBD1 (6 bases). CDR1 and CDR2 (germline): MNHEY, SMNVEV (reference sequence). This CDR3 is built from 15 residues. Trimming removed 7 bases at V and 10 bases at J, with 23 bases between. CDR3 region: CASNRDGSGAKEQFF. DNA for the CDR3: TGTGCCAGCAATCGAGACGGGTCAGGGGCGAAGGAGCAGTTCTTC.

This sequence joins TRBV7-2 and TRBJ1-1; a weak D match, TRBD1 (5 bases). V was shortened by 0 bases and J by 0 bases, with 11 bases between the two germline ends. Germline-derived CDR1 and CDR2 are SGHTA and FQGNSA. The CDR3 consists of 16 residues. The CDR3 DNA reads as TGTGCCAGCAGCTTAGCAATGATGGGGGTGAACACTGAAGCTTTCTTT. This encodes CASSLAMMGVNTEAFF.

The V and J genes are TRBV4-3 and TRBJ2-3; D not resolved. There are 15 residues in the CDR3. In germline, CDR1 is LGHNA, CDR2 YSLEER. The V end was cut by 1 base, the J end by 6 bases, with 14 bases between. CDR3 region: CASSQVALVGDTQYF. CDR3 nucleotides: TGCGCCAGCAGCCAAGTAGCCCTCGTGGGGGATACGCAGTATTTT.

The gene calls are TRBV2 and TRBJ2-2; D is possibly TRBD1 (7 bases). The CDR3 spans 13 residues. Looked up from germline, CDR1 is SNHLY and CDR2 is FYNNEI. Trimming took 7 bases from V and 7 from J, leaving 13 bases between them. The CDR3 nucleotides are TGTGCCAGCACTTACAGGGGAGGCGGGGAGCTGTTTTTT. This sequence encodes CASTYRGGGELFF.